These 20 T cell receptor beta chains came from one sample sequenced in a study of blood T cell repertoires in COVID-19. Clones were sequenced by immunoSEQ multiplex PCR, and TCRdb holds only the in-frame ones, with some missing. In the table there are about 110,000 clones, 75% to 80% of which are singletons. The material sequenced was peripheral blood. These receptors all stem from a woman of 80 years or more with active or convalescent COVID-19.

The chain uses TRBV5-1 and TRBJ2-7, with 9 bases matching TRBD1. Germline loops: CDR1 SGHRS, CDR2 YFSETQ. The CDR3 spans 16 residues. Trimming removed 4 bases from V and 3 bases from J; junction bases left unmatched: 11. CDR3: CASSLNIPGQGYEQYF. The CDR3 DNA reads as TGCGCCAGCAGCCTAAACATACCGGGACAGGGCTACGAGCAGTACTTC.

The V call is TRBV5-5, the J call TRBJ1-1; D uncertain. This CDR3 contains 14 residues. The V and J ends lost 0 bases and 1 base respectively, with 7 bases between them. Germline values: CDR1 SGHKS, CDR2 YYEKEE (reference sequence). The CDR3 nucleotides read TGTGCCAGCAGCTTGGATTGGGCGAACACTGAAGCTTTCTTT. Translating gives CASSLDWANTEAFF. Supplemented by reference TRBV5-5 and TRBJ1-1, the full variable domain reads DAGVTQSPTHLIKTRGQQVTLRCSPISGHKSVSWYQQVLGQGPQFIFQYYEKEERGRGNFPDRFSARQFPNYSSELNVNALLLGDSALYLCASSLDWANTEAFFGQGTRLTVV.

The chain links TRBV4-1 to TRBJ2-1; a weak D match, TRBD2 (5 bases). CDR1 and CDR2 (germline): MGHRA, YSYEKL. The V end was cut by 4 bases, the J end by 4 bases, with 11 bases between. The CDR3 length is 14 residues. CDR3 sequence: CASSPGLEYNEQFF. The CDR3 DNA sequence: TGCGCCAGCAGCCCCGGACTCGAATACAATGAGCAGTTCTTC.

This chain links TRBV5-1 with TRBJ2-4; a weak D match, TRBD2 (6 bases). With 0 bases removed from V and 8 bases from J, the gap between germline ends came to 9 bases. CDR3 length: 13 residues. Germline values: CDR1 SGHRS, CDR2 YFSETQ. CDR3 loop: CASSLAGDDIQYF. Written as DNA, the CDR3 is TGCGCCAGCAGCTTGGCGGGGGATGACATTCAGTACTTC. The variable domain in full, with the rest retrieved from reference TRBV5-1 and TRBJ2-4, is KAGVTQTPRYLIKTRGQQVTLSCSPISGHRSVSWYQQTPGQGLQFLFEYFSETQRNKGNFPGRFSGRQFSNSRSEMNVSTLELGDSALYLCASSLAGDDIQYFGAGTRLSVL.

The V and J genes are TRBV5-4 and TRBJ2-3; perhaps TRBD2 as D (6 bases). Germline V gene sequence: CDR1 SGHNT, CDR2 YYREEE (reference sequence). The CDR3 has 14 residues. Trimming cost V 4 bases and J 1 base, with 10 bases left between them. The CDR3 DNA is TGTGCCAGCAGCACCCCTAGCGGCACAGATACGCAGTATTTT. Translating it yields CASSTPSGTDTQYF.

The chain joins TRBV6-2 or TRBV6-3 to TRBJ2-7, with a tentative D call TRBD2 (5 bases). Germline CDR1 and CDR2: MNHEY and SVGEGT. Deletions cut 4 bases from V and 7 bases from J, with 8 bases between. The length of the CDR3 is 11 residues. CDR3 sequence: CASSLPGEQYF. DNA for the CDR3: TGTGCCAGCAGTTTGCCGGGGGAGCAGTACTTC.

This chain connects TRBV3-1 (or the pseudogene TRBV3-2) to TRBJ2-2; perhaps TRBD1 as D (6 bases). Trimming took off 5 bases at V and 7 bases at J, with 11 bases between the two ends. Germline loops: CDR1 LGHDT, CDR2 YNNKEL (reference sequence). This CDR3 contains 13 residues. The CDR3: CASSTGLVGELFF. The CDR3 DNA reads TGTGCCAGCAGCACAGGGCTAGTCGGGGAGCTGTTTTTT.

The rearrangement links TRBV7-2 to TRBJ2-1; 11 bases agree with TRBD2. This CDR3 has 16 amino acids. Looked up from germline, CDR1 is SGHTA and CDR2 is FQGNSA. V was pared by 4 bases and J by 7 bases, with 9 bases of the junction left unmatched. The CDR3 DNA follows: TGTGCCAGCAGCTCAACACCGGGACTAGCGGCAAATGAGCAGTTCTTC. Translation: CASSSTPGLAANEQFF. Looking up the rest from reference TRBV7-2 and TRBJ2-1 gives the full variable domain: GAGVSQSPSNKVTEKGKDVELRCDPISGHTALYWYRQSLGQGLEFLIYFQGNSAPDKSGLPSDRFSAERTGGSVSTLTIQRTQQEDSAVYLCASSSTPGLAANEQFFGPGTRLTVL.

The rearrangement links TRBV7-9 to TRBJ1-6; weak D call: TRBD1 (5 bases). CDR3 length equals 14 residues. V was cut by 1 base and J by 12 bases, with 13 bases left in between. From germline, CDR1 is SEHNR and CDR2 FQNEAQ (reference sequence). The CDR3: CASSLGASGGPLHF. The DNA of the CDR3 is TGTGCCAGCAGCTTAGGGGCCTCGGGGGGACCCCTCCACTTT.

The DNA for the CDR3 is TGTGCCAGTAGTATGATGGGCCCTAGCAATCAGCCCCAGCATTTT. Residues: CASSMMGPSNQPQHF. This chain links TRBV19 with TRBJ1-5; D is unresolved. Germline values: CDR1 LNHDA, CDR2 SQIVND (reference sequence). V lost 3 bases, J lost 0 bases, and 9 bases lay in between. CDR3 size: 15 residues. The full variable domain, completed using reference TRBV19 and TRBJ1-5, is DGGITQSPKYLFRKEGQNVTLSCEQNLNHDAMYWYRQDPGQGLRLIYYSQIVNDFQKGDIAEGYSVSREKKESFPLTVTSAQKNPTAFYLCASSMMGPSNQPQHFGDGTRLSIL.

The CDR3 DNA sequence: TGTGCCAGCAGCCCCCAGGCAGGGGTGAATTCACCCCTCCACTTT. As protein: CASSPQAGVNSPLHF. V gene TRBV3-1 (or the pseudogene TRBV3-2) combines with J gene TRBJ1-6; TRBD1 is a possible D gene (6 bases). Trimming took off 4 bases at V and 7 bases at J, with 14 bases between the two ends. The CDR3 has 15 amino acids. In germline, CDR1 is LGHDT, CDR2 YNNKEL (reference sequence).

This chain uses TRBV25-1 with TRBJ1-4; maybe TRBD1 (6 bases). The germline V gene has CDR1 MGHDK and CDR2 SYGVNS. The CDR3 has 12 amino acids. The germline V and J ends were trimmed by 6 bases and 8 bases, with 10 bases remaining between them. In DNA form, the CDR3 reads TGTGCCAGCAGGGGGGCAGGGGAAAAACTGTTTTTT. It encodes CASRGAGEKLFF. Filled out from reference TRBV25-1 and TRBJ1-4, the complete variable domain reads EADIYQTPRYLVIGTGKKITLECSQTMGHDKMYWYQQDPGMELHLIHYSYGVNSTEKGDLSSESTVSRIRTEHFPLTLESARPSHTSQYLCASRGAGEKLFFGSGTQLSVL.

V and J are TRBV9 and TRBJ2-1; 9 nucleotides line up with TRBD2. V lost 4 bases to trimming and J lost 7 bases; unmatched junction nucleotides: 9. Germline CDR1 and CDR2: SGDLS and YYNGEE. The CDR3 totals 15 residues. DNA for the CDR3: TGTGCCAGCAGCCCCCTCGGCGGGAGGGAAAATGAGCAGTTCTTC. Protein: CASSPLGGRENEQFF.

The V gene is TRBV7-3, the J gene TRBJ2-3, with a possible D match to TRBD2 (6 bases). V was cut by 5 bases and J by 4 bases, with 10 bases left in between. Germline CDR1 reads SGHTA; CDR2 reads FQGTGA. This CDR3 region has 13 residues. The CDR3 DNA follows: TGTGCCAGCAGCCCCGGGGGTTCAGATACGCAGTATTTT. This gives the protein CASSPGGSDTQYF.

CDR3 in DNA: TGCGCCAGCAGCCAAAGCGGGGGTCTTGCTTTCTTT. Protein product: CASSQSGGLAFF. This chain connects TRBV4-1 to TRBJ1-1; D possibly corresponds to TRBD1 (5 bases). The V end lost 2 bases, the J end lost 11 bases, and 12 bases lay between the germline ends. CDR3 length: 12 residues. In germline, CDR1 is MGHRA, CDR2 YSYEKL.

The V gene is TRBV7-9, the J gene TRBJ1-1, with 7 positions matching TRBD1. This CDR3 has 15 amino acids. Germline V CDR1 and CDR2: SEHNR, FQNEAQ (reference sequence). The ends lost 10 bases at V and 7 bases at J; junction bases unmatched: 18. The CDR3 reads CATSGRGLFPGEAFF. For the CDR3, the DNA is TGTGCCACCAGTGGAAGGGGGCTTTTCCCAGGTGAAGCTTTCTTT. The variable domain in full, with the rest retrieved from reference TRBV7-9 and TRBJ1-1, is DTGVSQNPRHKITKRGQNVTFRCDPISEHNRLYWYRQTLGQGPEFLTYFQNEAQLEKSRLLSDRFSAERPKGSFSTLEIQRTEQGDSAMYLCATSGRGLFPGEAFFGQGTRLTVV.

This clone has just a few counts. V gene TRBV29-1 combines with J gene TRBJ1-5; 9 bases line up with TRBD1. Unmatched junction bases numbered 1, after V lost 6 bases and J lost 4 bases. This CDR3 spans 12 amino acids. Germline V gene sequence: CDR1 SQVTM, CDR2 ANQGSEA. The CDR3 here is CSVGTGNQPQHF. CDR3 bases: TGCAGCGTGGGGACAGGGAATCAGCCCCAGCATTTT.

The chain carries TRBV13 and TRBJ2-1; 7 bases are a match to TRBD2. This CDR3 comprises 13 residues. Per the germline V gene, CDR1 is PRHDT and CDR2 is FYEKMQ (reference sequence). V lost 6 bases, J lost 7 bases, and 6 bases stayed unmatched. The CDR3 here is CASSLGGRNEQFF. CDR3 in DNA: TGTGCCAGCAGTTTGGGGGGGAGAAATGAGCAGTTCTTC.

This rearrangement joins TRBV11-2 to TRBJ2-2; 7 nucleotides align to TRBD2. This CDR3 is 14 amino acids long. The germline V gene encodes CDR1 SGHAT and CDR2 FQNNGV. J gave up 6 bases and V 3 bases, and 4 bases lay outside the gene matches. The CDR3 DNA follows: TGTGCCAGCAGCTTTCCCCTAGCGGCCGGGGAGCTGTTTTTT. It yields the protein CASSFPLAAGELFF.

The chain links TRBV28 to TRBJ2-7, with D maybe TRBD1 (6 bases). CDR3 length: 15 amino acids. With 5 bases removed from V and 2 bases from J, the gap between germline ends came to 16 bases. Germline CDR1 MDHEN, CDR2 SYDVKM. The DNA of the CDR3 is TGTGCCAGCAGTAGACAACAGGGCGCTACCTACGAGCAGTACTTC. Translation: CASSRQQGATYEQYF.